This is a list of T cell receptor beta chains from one sample in a study of cytomegalovirus exposure and HLA in healthy donors. Using immunoSEQ multiplex PCR, the repertoire was profiled, and TCRdb retains in-frame clones only, with some absent. The sample lists 200,000 to 300,000 clones; approximately 90% were seen once. Sequencing input: PBMCs. These receptors were collected from a man between 18 and 29 years old in good health and CMV-seronegative. Both conserved end residues are part of each CDR3.

cdr3_length,j_call,v_call,cdr3_aa
12,TRBJ2-3,TRBV7-2,CASSKYAGLQYF
16,TRBJ1-4,TRBV9,CASSSRTGGTNEKLFF
14,TRBJ2-5,TRBV5-1,CASSSGSPRETQYF
17,TRBJ2-2,TRBV4-2,CASSQSSGQGFTGELFF
17,TRBJ1-6,TRBV4-3,CASSQAGASSYNSPLHF
11,TRBJ2-3,TRBV2,CASSYQTGRSF
13,TRBJ1-2,TRBV6-5,CASSPRTNYGYTF
14,TRBJ2-2,TRBV18,CASSPTRGQGELFF
12,TRBJ2-1,TRBV2,CASSEGRANKFF
14,TRBJ1-2,TRBV5-1,CASSPGTGERGYTF
16,TRBJ2-1,TRBV4-1,CASSEYPRQFYNEQFF
15,TRBJ1-4,TRBV2,CASTPRGGPNEKLFF
12,TRBJ1-2,TRBV6-5,CASSRDSYGYTF
16,TRBJ2-7,TRBV4-3,CASSQDLKGAGGEQYF
16,TRBJ1-6,TRBV9,CASSMHQGSGISPLHF
15,TRBJ2-3,TRBV6-1,CASSRQGSSTDTQYF
15,TRBJ2-1,TRBV28,CASSFLGQGSYEQFF
15,TRBJ1-2,TRBV4-3,CASSQVKRSVDGYTF
17,TRBJ1-3,TRBV5-4,CASSLRVGGSSGNTIYF
13,TRBJ1-1,TRBV11-3,CASSAGTDTEAFF
14,TRBJ1-2,TRBV2,CASRGTGEANGYTF
15,TRBJ2-7,TRBV5-1,CASSLVVGGSYEQYF
12,TRBJ1-2,TRBV5-8,CASTGGNYGYTF
14,TRBJ1-6,TRBV15,CATSMVEGASPLHF
13,TRBJ2-2,TRBV6-5,CASSYPGTGELFF
16,TRBJ2-7,TRBV5-4,CASSPRALKSASEQYF
13,TRBJ2-7,TRBV7-8,CASGRQSSREQYF
12,TRBJ2-5,TRBV18,CASSPEVETQYF
15,TRBJ2-3,TRBV7-9,CASSLADKGTDTQYF
12,TRBJ2-7,TRBV6-6,CASSYTKNEQYF
16,TRBJ2-4,TRBV18,CASSPQERIAKNIQYF
16,TRBJ1-6,TRBV7-2,CASSPQGGKLVVALHF
15,TRBJ2-7,TRBV7-3,CASSLTASGRQNQYF
15,TRBJ2-7,TRBV19,CASKPGAGGSYEQYF
20,TRBJ2-2,TRBV27,CASSPTRQGVLSENTGELFF
15,TRBJ2-3,TRBV6-1,CASSDLSGSRDTQYF
22,TRBJ2-6,TRBV23-1,CASSQRIQGGTGRDSGANVLTF
16,TRBJ2-7,TRBV7-9,CASSLIAGTGTYEQYF
14,TRBJ2-7,TRBV6-5,CASSGSPLSYEQYF
13,TRBJ1-5,TRBV6-5,CASSYDRGRPQHF
12,TRBJ2-2,TRBV6-6,CASAQGPGELFF
14,TRBJ2-7,TRBV11-3,CASSLGQNSYEQYF
15,TRBJ2-1,TRBV9,CASSVGGQGVEGQFF
15,TRBJ2-7,TRBV10-2,CASSESGLVRYEQYF
15,TRBJ2-2,TRBV30,CACPGLATNTGELFF
12,TRBJ2-7,TRBV28,CASSLTGNEQYF
14,TRBJ2-3,TRBV9,CASSVGGGEDTQYF